The 27 T cell receptor beta chains below were found in one sample sequenced in a study of cytomegalovirus exposure and HLA in healthy donors. It was with 60 Vbeta and 13 Jbeta primers that the PCR ran. Here immunoSEQ multiplex PCR was the method, and the copy in TCRdb shows in-frame clones only, minus some. The sample consists of 120,000 to 150,000 clones, nearly 80% of them appearing once. Sequencing was done on a sample of PBMCs. The receptors stem from a woman aged 30 to 39 in good health and CMV-seronegative.

This clone was seen a few times. The chain recombines TRBV7-2 with TRBJ1-4, with no clear D. The CDR3 loop spans 13 amino acids. The V end was cut by 1 base, the J end by 6 bases, with 6 bases between. Germline assignment: CDR1 SGHTA and CDR2 FQGNSA. The CDR3 loop is CASSLEAYEKLFF. As DNA, the CDR3 is TGTGCCAGCAGCTTAGAAGCGTATGAAAAACTGTTTTTT.

The chain couples TRBV10-2 to TRBJ2-1, with TRBD2 matching 12 bases. After removal of 6 bases from V and 4 bases from J, the junction contained 16 bases not matched to a gene. This CDR3 is built from 19 residues. Germline-derived CDR1 and CDR2 are WSHSY and SAAADI. The CDR3 spells CASRARPSGGAREYNEQFF. In DNA form, the CDR3 reads TGCGCCAGCAGAGCAAGGCCTAGCGGGGGGGCCAGGGAATACAATGAGCAGTTCTTC.

This sequence joins TRBV2 and TRBJ2-1, with 12 nucleotides matching TRBD2. The junction had 7 bases not matched to a gene; V was cut back by 2 bases and J by 8 bases. The germline V gene encodes CDR1 SNHLY and CDR2 FYNNEI. This CDR3 spans 16 amino acids. CDR3 DNA: TGTGCCAGCAGTGAACGCGGACTAGCGGGGATCTATGAGCAGTTCTTC. It yields the protein CASSERGLAGIYEQFF.

The genes are TRBV27 and TRBJ2-5; 8 nucleotides line up with TRBD1. Germline CDR1 reads MNHEY; CDR2 reads SMNVEV (reference sequence). The V gene end was trimmed by 4 bases and the J gene end by 4 bases; junction bases not matched to a gene: 8. This CDR3 contains 15 residues. The CDR3 region is CASSSGTGIAETQYF. CDR3 sequence (DNA): TGTGCCAGCAGTTCGGGGACAGGTATCGCAGAGACCCAGTACTTC.

The chain carries TRBV28 and TRBJ1-2; 10 bases line up with TRBD1. V lost 10 bases and J lost 8; bases outside the gene matches: 4. This CDR3 is built from 11 residues. Germline values: CDR1 MDHEN, CDR2 SYDVKM. This chain's CDR3 is CATQDRGGYTF. As DNA, the CDR3 is TGTGCCACCCAGGACAGGGGGGGCTACACCTTC.

This chain connects TRBV30 to TRBJ1-4; the match to TRBD1 covers 7 bases. V gave up 1 base and J gave up 6 bases; unmatched junction bases: 2. This CDR3 region has 13 residues. Germline-derived CDR1 and CDR2 are GTSNPN and SVGIG (reference sequence). The CDR3 reads CAWSDQGDEKLFF. For the CDR3, the DNA is TGTGCCTGGAGTGATCAGGGGGATGAAAAACTGTTTTTT.

The chain recombines TRBV7-9 with TRBJ1-1, with 8 bases aligning to TRBD1. Germline V gene data show CDR1 as SEHNR and CDR2 as FQNEAQ (reference sequence). The CDR3 is made up of 15 amino acids. Germline trimming cut 3 bases from V and 1 base from J; bases unmatched to any gene: 4. CDR3 loop: CASSFAGTGNTEAFF. CDR3 DNA sequence: TGTGCCAGCAGCTTCGCCGGGACAGGGAACACTGAAGCTTTCTTT.

This sequence joins TRBV5-1 and TRBJ2-3, with 12 bases aligning to TRBD2. The germline gives CDR1 SGHRS, CDR2 YFSETQ. J gave up 1 base and V 4 bases, and 7 bases lay outside the gene matches. The CDR3 is 17 amino acids. The CDR3 loop is CASSPRTSGVRTDTQYF. CDR3 coding DNA: TGCGCCAGCAGCCCACGGACTAGCGGGGTACGCACAGATACGCAGTATTTT.

The chain links TRBV6-5 to TRBJ1-2, with a possible D match to TRBD1 (6 bases). Trimming removed 2 bases at V and 2 bases at J, with 9 bases between. CDR1 and CDR2 (germline): MNHEY, SVGAGI. This CDR3 has 14 amino acids. CDR3: CASSYEGVNYGYTF. CDR3 coding DNA: TGTGCCAGCAGTTACGAGGGGGTGAACTATGGCTACACCTTC.

V is TRBV23-1 and J is TRBJ1-3, with no clear D. TRBV23-1 is classed as an ORF, of uncertain function. V was shortened by 0 bases and J by 11 bases, with 17 bases between the two germline ends. The CDR3 contains 15 residues. The CDR3 sequence: CASSQSVSRGIPIYF. CDR3 sequence (DNA): TGCGCCAGCAGTCAATCGGTAAGCCGGGGAATCCCCATATATTTT.

The rearrangement joins TRBV30 to TRBJ1-1; 8 bases match TRBD1. From germline, CDR1 is GTSNPN and CDR2 SVGIG (reference sequence). V lost 4 bases, J lost 1 base, and 8 bases stayed unmatched. The CDR3 length is 15 residues. CDR3 region: CAWTYYGTGNTEAFF. As DNA, the CDR3 is TGTGCCTGGACCTACTACGGGACAGGGAACACTGAAGCTTTCTTT.

The V gene is TRBV7-9, the J gene TRBJ2-2; 15 positions match TRBD2. Germline loops: CDR1 SEHNR, CDR2 FQNEAQ (reference sequence). V gave up 5 bases and J gave up 1 base; unmatched junction bases: 5. The CDR3 covers 18 residues. CDR3: CASSEGLAGGRNTGELFF. CDR3 nucleotides: TGTGCCAGCAGCGAGGGACTAGCGGGGGGCCGGAACACCGGGGAGCTGTTTTTT.

Concerning this clone itself: An end of the junction differs from the germline gene, which may be a read error. V usage is TRBV7-7 and J usage is TRBJ1-1; TRBD1 matches at 7 bases. The CDR3 length is 14 residues. Germline V CDR1 and CDR2: SSHAT, FNYEAQ (reference sequence). CDR3 nucleotide sequence: TGTGCTAGCAGCCCAGGGGGAATGAACACTGAAGCTTTCTTT. It specifies CASSPGGMNTEAFF.

This clone was seen more than once but under ten times. The rearrangement links TRBV6-5 to TRBJ2-7; no clear D. Germline CDR1 is MNHEY and CDR2 is SVGAGI. The CDR3 runs to 15 residues. Trimming removed 4 bases at V and 5 bases at J, with 18 bases between. The DNA of the CDR3 is TGTGCCAGCAGTTCTGGCCCGGCTAGGCCCGACGAGCAGTACTTC. Amino acid sequence: CASSSGPARPDEQYF.

The chain is built from TRBV7-2 and TRBJ1-2; weak D call: TRBD1 (6 bases). Germline V gene data show CDR1 as SGHTA and CDR2 as FQGNSA. The CDR3 runs to 13 residues. V shed 5 bases and J shed 4 bases, with 11 bases lying between them. CDR3 coding DNA: TGTGCCAGCAGCGCAGACAGGATCTATGGCTACACCTTC. Translating gives CASSADRIYGYTF.

The chain employs TRBV5-1 and TRBJ2-5, with TRBD2 matching 10 bases. Germline CDR1 is SGHRS and CDR2 is YFSETQ. This CDR3 has 16 amino acids. V dropped 4 bases and J dropped 5; count of bases not matched to a gene: 11. CDR3: CASSRLAGGATETQYF. The CDR3, as DNA: TGCGCCAGCAGCAGGTTAGCGGGGGGTGCTACGGAGACCCAGTACTTC.

This sequence joins TRBV30 and TRBJ2-7; 9 bases agree with TRBD1. The CDR3 is made up of 15 amino acids. Looked up from germline, CDR1 is GTSNPN and CDR2 is SVGIG (reference sequence). V was clipped by 0 bases and J by 5 bases; unmatched bases: 8. The CDR3 loop reads CAWSVRGTGRDEQYF. In DNA, the CDR3 is TGTGCCTGGAGTGTACGGGGGACAGGGCGGGACGAGCAGTACTTC.

The V call is TRBV2, the J call TRBJ2-7; D call uncertain. The CDR3 consists of 12 residues. Germline values: CDR1 SNHLY, CDR2 FYNNEI. V dropped 8 bases and J dropped 2 bases, with 10 bases sitting between them. The CDR3 DNA reads TGTGCCAGCCGGCCCGGAGCCTACGAGCAGTACTTC. Translating it yields CASRPGAYEQYF.

This chain joins TRBV29-1 and TRBJ2-5; 9 bases map to TRBD1. Germline CDR1 reads SQVTM; CDR2 reads ANQGSEA. The CDR3 is 14 amino acids. V shed 4 bases, J shed 4 bases, and the junction held 7 bases outside the gene matches. The CDR3 nucleotides are TGCAGCGTTGTCGCACCGACAGGGGGAGAGACCCAGTACTTC. Translated, it gives CSVVAPTGGETQYF.

In its sample, this clone was seen once. The gene calls are TRBV7-9 and TRBJ1-1; unclear D gene. CDR3 size: 13 residues. CDR1 SEHNR and CDR2 FQNEAQ come from the germline V gene (reference sequence). Trimming removed 5 bases at V and 4 bases at J, with 11 bases between. CDR3 in amino acids: CASSLDEATEAFF. CDR3 in DNA: TGTGCCAGCAGCCTCGATGAGGCCACTGAAGCTTTCTTT.

The count of this clone is one. Distinct nucleotide sequences in the sample also encode this CDR3. The V gene is TRBV11-2, the J gene TRBJ1-2; 10 nucleotides match TRBD1. The germline gives CDR1 SGHAT, CDR2 FQNNGV. J was trimmed by 8 bases and V by 5 bases; bases with no gene match: 5. This CDR3 has 13 residues. The CDR3 sequence is CASSLDRGRGYTF. Written as DNA, the CDR3 is TGTGCCAGCAGCCTGGACAGGGGGAGAGGCTACACCTTC.

This sequence joins TRBV7-9 and TRBJ2-6; D is undetermined. The germline V gene encodes CDR1 SEHNR and CDR2 FQNEAQ (reference sequence). This CDR3 is 14 amino acids long. Trimming cost V 4 bases and J 0 bases, with 4 bases left between them. CDR3 DNA: TGTGCCAGCAGCTCCTCCTCTGGGGCCAACGTCCTGACTTTC. Protein product: CASSSSSGANVLTF.

This clone showed up just a few times. The CDR3, as DNA: TGTGCCAGCAGCTCAAAGGACAAGTTCCCCTACGAGCAGTACTTC. Protein sequence: CASSSKDKFPYEQYF. The rearrangement uses TRBV5-4 and TRBJ2-7; D is possibly TRBD1 (5 bases). Germline V gene sequence: CDR1 SGHNT, CDR2 YYREEE (reference sequence). V was cut by 3 bases and J by 2 bases, with 15 bases left in between. There are 15 residues in the CDR3.

CDR3 residues: CASSQVGQGSTDTQYF. The DNA for the CDR3 is TGTGCCAGCAGCCAAGTGGGGCAGGGTAGCACAGATACGCAGTATTTT. This rearrangement joins TRBV14 to TRBJ2-3; perhaps TRBD1 as D (5 bases). Trimming pared 1 base from V and 0 bases from J, leaving 11 bases between. Germline V gene data show CDR1 as SGHDN and CDR2 as FVKESK. This CDR3 is built from 16 residues.

The table lists this clone with a few counts. The chain carries TRBV5-5 and TRBJ2-7; TRBD1 matches at 8 bases. Germline trimming cut 2 bases from V and 5 bases from J; bases unmatched to any gene: 6. The germline gives CDR1 SGHKS, CDR2 YYEKEE (reference sequence). This CDR3 has 14 amino acids. CDR3 region: CASSLDRGVDEQYF. CDR3 in DNA: TGTGCCAGCAGCTTAGACAGGGGCGTCGACGAGCAGTACTTC.

The chain carries TRBV30 and TRBJ2-7; the match to TRBD1 covers 8 bases. CDR3 length: 13 residues. CDR1 and CDR2 (germline): GTSNPN, SVGIG (reference sequence). Trimming removed 5 bases from V and 6 bases from J; junction bases left unmatched: 9. The CDR3 spells CAWGQGAPREQYF. The CDR3 DNA follows: TGTGCCTGGGGACAGGGAGCCCCCCGCGAGCAGTACTTC.

The chain links TRBV7-8 to TRBJ1-1; D gene uncertain. This CDR3 is 13 amino acids long. Looked up from germline, CDR1 is SGHVS and CDR2 is FQNEAQ. V gave up 0 bases and J gave up 1 base, with 3 bases separating them. The CDR3 loop reads CASSLARNTEAFF. The CDR3 DNA follows: TGTGCCAGCAGCTTAGCGAGGAACACTGAAGCTTTCTTT.